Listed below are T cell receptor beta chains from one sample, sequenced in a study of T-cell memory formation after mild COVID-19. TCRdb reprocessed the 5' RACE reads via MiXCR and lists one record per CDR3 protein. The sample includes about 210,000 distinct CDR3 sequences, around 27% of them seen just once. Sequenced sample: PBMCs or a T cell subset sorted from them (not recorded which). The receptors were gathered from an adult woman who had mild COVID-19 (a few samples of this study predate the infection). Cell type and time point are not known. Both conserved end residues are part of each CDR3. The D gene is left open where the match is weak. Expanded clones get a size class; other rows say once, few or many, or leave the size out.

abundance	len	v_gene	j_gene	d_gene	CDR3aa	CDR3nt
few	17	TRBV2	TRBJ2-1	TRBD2	CASIVGTSGRIYNEQFF	TGTGCCAGCATCGTAGGGACTAGCGGGAGAATTTATAATGAGCAGTTCTTC
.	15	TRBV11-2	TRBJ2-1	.	CASSLEISSYNEQFF	TGTGCCAGCAGCTTGGAGATCAGCTCCTACAATGAGCAGTTCTTC
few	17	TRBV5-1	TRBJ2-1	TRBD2	CASSLAGTSGRRNEQFF	TGCGCCAGCAGCTTGGCCGGGACTAGCGGGAGGAGGAATGAGCAGTTCTTC
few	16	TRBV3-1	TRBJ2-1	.	CASSQDLGRKSDEQFF	TGTGCCAGCAGCCAAGATCTCGGTAGGAAGTCCGATGAGCAGTTCTTC
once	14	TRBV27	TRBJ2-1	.	CASSLGGLHNEQFF	TGTGCCAGCAGTTTGGGGGGTCTTCACAATGAGCAGTTCTTC
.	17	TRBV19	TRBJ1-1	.	CASSISRGWLLNTEAFF	TGTGCCAGTAGTATCTCGCGTGGATGGCTCCTGAACACTGAAGCTTTCTTT
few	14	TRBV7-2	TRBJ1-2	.	CASSLDQGHYGYTF	TGTGCCAGCAGCTTGGATCAGGGCCACTATGGCTACACCTTC
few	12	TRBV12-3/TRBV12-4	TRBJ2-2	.	CASTPIGGELFF	TGTGCCAGCACTCCTATTGGCGGGGAGCTGTTTTTT
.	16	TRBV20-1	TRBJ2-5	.	CSANLGGGINEETQYF	TGCAGTGCTAACTTAGGAGGGGGGATAAATGAAGAGACCCAGTACTTC
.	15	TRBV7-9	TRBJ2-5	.	CASSPYRTDQETQYF	TGTGCCAGCAGCCCCTACCGGACAGACCAAGAGACCCAGTACTTC
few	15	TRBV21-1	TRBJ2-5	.	CASSKGQAPQETQYF	TGTGCCAGCAGCAAAGGACAGGCCCCACAAGAGACCCAGTACTTC
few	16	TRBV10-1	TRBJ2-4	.	CASSGMGRRAKNIQYF	TGCGCCAGCAGCGGAATGGGTCGGAGAGCCAAAAACATTCAGTACTTC
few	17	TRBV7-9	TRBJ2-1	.	CASSLPTELTSYNEQFF	TGTGCCAGCAGCTTACCTACAGAGCTCACCTCCTACAATGAGCAGTTCTTC
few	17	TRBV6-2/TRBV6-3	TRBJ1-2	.	CASSLIARGAPDYGYTF	TGTGCCAGCAGCCTGATAGCGCGGGGCGCTCCTGACTATGGCTACACCTTC
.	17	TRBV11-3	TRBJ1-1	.	CASSFRRRESVRPEAFF	TGTGCCAGCAGCTTTCGTCGCAGGGAGAGTGTCCGCCCTGAAGCTTTCTTT
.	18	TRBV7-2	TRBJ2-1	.	CASSQPPESDATYNEQFF	TGTGCCAGCAGCCAACCCCCTGAGTCTGACGCAACCTACAATGAGCAGTTCTTC
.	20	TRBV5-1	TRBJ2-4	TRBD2	CASSLEASGSRLPSKNIQYF	TGCGCCAGCAGCCTGGAGGCTAGCGGGAGCCGCCTACCCTCCAAAAACATTCAGTACTTC
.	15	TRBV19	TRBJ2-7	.	CASSIRTSSSYEQYF	TGTGCCAGTAGTATACGGACCTCGAGCTCCTACGAGCAGTACTTC
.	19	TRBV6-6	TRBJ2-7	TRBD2	CASSPDPGLAGGVRCEQYF	TGTGCCAGCAGTCCGGATCCGGGACTAGCGGGAGGTGTCAGGTGCGAGCAGTACTTC
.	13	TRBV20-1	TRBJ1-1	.	CSALGRWNTEAFF	TGCAGTGCTTTGGGACGGTGGAACACTGAAGCTTTCTTT
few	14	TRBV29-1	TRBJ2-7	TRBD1	CSVELDRPTAEQYF	TGCAGCGTTGAATTGGACAGGCCGACTGCGGAGCAGTACTTC
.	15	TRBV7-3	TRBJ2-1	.	CASSLTSQGYDEQFF	TGTGCCAGCAGCTTAACGTCGCAGGGGTACGATGAGCAGTTCTTC
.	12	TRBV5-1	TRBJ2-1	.	CASSLLRDEQFF	TGCGCCAGCAGCTTACTGAGGGATGAGCAGTTCTTC
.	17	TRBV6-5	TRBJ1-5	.	CASSSSRHEYSNQPQHF	TGTGCCAGCAGTTCATCGCGACATGAGTATAGCAATCAGCCCCAGCATTTT
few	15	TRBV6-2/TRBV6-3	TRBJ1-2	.	CASRADHTSAYGYTF	TGTGCCAGCAGGGCTGACCATACCTCGGCCTATGGCTACACCTTC
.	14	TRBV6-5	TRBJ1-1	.	CASSSENMNTEAFF	TGTGCCAGCAGTTCCGAGAACATGAACACTGAAGCTTTCTTT
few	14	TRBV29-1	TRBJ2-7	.	CSVVAEGIAYEQYF	TGCAGCGTTGTAGCAGAAGGAATAGCCTACGAGCAGTACTTC
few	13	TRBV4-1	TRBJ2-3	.	CASSQVSTDTQYF	TGCGCCAGCAGCCAAGTTAGCACAGATACGCAGTATTTT
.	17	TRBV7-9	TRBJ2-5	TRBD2	CASSLGLAGGNQETQYF	TGTGCCAGCAGCCTCGGACTAGCGGGAGGTAACCAAGAGACCCAGTACTTC
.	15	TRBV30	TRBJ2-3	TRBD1	CAWSPGDRDSDTQYF	TGTGCCTGGAGTCCCGGGGACAGGGATTCAGATACGCAGTATTTT
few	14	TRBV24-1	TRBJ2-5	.	CATSRDGTQETQYF	TGTGCCACCAGCCGGGACGGAACTCAAGAGACCCAGTACTTC
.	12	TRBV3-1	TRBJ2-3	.	CASSSMVDTQYF	TGTGCCAGCAGCTCCATGGTTGATACGCAGTATTTT
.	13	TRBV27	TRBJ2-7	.	CASSLGGFYEQYF	TGTGCCAGCAGTTTAGGCGGATTCTACGAGCAGTACTTC
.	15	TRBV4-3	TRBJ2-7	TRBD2	CASSHTTSGSYEQYF	TGCGCCAGCAGCCATACAACTAGCGGGAGTTACGAGCAGTACTTC
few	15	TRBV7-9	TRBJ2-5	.	CASSLVGGYQETQYF	TGTGCCAGCAGCTTAGTCGGCGGATACCAAGAGACCCAGTACTTC
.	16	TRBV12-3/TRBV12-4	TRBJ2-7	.	CASSLGVAGISYEQYF	TGTGCCAGCAGTTTAGGTGTCGCTGGGATCTCCTACGAGCAGTACTTC
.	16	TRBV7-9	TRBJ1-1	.	CASSSPLRGENTEAFF	TGTGCCAGCAGTTCCCCACTACGGGGGGAGAACACTGAAGCTTTCTTT
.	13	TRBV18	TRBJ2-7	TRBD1	CASSPSTGVEQYF	TGTGCCAGCTCACCGTCGACAGGGGTTGAGCAGTACTTC
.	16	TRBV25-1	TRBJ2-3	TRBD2	CASSDRLAGGPDTQYF	TGTGCCAGCAGTGATAGACTAGCGGGAGGGCCAGATACGCAGTATTTT
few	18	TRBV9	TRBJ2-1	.	CASSVAGTNGRFSGEQFF	TGTGCCAGCAGCGTAGCTGGTACTAACGGGCGGTTTTCCGGTGAGCAGTTCTTC
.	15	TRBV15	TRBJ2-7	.	CATSRVRDGEYEQYF	TGTGCCACCAGCAGAGTAAGGGACGGCGAGTACGAGCAGTACTTC
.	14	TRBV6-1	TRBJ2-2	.	CASSEALGTGELFF	TGTGCCAGCAGTGAAGCGCTAGGCACCGGGGAGCTGTTTTTT